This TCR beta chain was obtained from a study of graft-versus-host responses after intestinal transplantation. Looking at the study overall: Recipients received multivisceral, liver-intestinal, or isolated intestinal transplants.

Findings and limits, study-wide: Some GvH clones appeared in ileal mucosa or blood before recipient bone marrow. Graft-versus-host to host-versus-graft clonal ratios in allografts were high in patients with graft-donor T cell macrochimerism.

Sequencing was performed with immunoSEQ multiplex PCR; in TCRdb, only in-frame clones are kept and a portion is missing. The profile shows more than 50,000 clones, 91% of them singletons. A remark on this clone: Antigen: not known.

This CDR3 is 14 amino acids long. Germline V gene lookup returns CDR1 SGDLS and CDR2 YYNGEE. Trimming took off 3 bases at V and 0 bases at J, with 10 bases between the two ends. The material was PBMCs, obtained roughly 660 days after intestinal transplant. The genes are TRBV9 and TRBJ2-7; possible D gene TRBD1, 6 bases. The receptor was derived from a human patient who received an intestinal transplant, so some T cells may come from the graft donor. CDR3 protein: CASSDRDNSYEQYF. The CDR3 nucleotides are TGTGCCAGCAGCGACCGGGACAACTCCTACGAGCAGTACTTC.